The 6 T cell receptor beta chains listed next were all sequenced from one sample in a study of blood T cell repertoires in COVID-19. Data came from immunoSEQ multiplex PCR; TCRdb stores just in-frame clones and leaves some out. Counted here are about 260,000 clones, roughly four fifths occurring once; the ten biggest clones make up over 4%. Sequencing used PBMCs or T cells enriched from blood (not recorded which). The receptors were sampled from a man between 25 and 39 years old with acute COVID-19.

This clone was seen only once. V gene TRBV28 combines with J gene TRBJ1-1; tentative D call: TRBD1 (5 bases). The germline gives CDR1 MDHEN, CDR2 SYDVKM. The CDR3 loop spans 14 amino acids. Trimming stripped 4 bases from V and 7 bases from J, with 16 bases between. Here the CDR3 DNA reads TGTGCCAGCAGTTCCCGTGGGGGGTCGGGTGAAGCTTTCTTT. Translation: CASSSRGGSGEAFF.

This clone was detected once. This chain connects TRBV9 to TRBJ2-1; D might be TRBD2 (5 bases). Germline V CDR1 and CDR2: SGDLS, YYNGEE. The CDR3 loop spans 15 amino acids. The V end was cut by 0 bases, the J end by 9 bases, with 16 bases between. CDR3 amino acids: CASSVASKSGTEQFF. The DNA of the CDR3 is TGTGCCAGCAGCGTAGCTTCGAAGTCGGGAACTGAGCAGTTCTTC.

The chain employs TRBV6-1 and TRBJ2-7; weak D call: TRBD2 (6 bases). Trimming took 4 bases from V and 2 from J, leaving 24 bases between them. Germline V CDR1 and CDR2: MNHNS, SASEGT. The CDR3 has 18 residues. In nucleotides, the CDR3 is TGTGCCAGCAGTGCGATACTTCGGGGGAGCGCGGCCCCCTACGAGCAGTACGTC. This sequence encodes CASSAILRGSAAPYEQYV.

Remarks on this clone: It may be a read error: a sequence one base away is much more abundant. The chain combines TRBV6-5 with TRBJ1-5, with 7 bases that match TRBD1. CDR1 MNHEY and CDR2 SVGAGI come from the germline V gene. This CDR3 is built from 13 residues. V was clipped by 6 bases and J by 4 bases; unmatched bases: 3. CDR3 in amino acids: CASSLQGNQPQHF. In nucleotides, the CDR3 is TGTGCCAGCAGCCTACAGGGGAATCAGCCCCAGCATTTT.

The chain employs TRBV7-7 and TRBJ2-1, with unresolved D. Trimming removed 2 bases at V and 9 bases at J, with 11 bases between. The germline V gene has CDR1 SSHAT and CDR2 FNYEAQ (reference sequence). The CDR3 contains 13 residues. CDR3 in DNA: TGTGCCAGCAGCTTAACCGATTTGAGTGAGCAGTTCTTC. This translates into CASSLTDLSEQFF.

The chain recombines TRBV15 with TRBJ2-1; a possible D gene is TRBD2 (7 bases). The V and J ends lost 5 bases and 10 bases respectively, with 24 bases between them. This CDR3 has 16 amino acids. Germline V gives CDR1 LNHNV, CDR2 YYDKDF (reference sequence). CDR3 sequence reads: CATSDPLAGAVGEQFF. The CDR3 DNA is TGTGCCACCAGCGACCCACTGGCGGGGGCGGTTGGGGAGCAGTTCTTC.